This T cell receptor (beta chain) was documented in a study of blood T cell repertoires in COVID-19. About the study: Researchers got acute and convalescent COVID-19 samples from the United States, Italy and Spain. From T cells, B-cell-depleted T cells, or PBMCs came the material, which was cDNA or gDNA.

Clinical history as reported by participants underpinned cohort assignment. Per the original methods: Estimates of nucleated cell counts were drawn from the amplification of reference gene primers. The method was immunoSEQ multiplex PCR; TCRdb's version includes in-frame clones alone and lacks a portion of them. V and J calls plus clone size are reproduced from that table; the DNA served to infer D and trimming. The sample records nearly 300,000 clones, around 92% being singletons. The clonotype was recovered from a woman between 45 and 60 years old who had been exposed to COVID-19. The sequenced sample consisted of PBMCs or T cells enriched from blood (not recorded which).

The CDR3 nucleotides are TGCGCCAGCAGTCCGGGCGGGGGGGCGGCAGAGACCCAGTACTTC. This sequence encodes CASSPGGGAAETQYF. V and J are TRBV5-1 and TRBJ2-5, with 9 bases fitting TRBD2. This CDR3 contains 15 residues. Germline CDR1 is SGHRS and CDR2 is YFSETQ. V shed 5 bases and J 4 bases; nucleotides not matched to a gene: 9.